Presented here are 32 T cell receptor beta chains from one specimen sequenced in a study of cytomegalovirus exposure and HLA in healthy donors. The PCR was carried out with 60 Vbeta primers and 13 Jbeta primers. Produced via immunoSEQ multiplex PCR; TCRdb's table is partial and in-frame only. The sample consists of 150,000 to 200,000 clones, just under 80% of them appearing once. The material sequenced was PBMCs. Receptors were obtained from a woman in her twenties or thirties in good health and CMV-seropositive.

This clone was found a few times. The V and J genes are TRBV9 and TRBJ2-2; a weak D match, TRBD2 (6 bases). Germline CDR1 reads SGDLS; CDR2 reads YYNGEE. The V gene lost 0 bases and the J gene lost 7 bases, with 16 bases spanning the gap. The CDR3 is 16 residues long. The CDR3 loop reads CASSVELGRWVGELFF. CDR3 DNA: TGTGCCAGCAGCGTAGAGTTGGGGAGGTGGGTCGGGGAGCTGTTTTTT.

This clone has just a few counts. The chain uses TRBV5-1 and TRBJ2-7; possibly TRBD2 for D (6 bases). The V end lost 7 bases, the J end lost 0 bases, and 14 bases lay between the germline ends. The CDR3 consists of 14 residues. Germline V gene lookup returns CDR1 SGHRS and CDR2 YFSETQ. CDR3 nucleotides: TGCGCCAGCCGGGAGCCAGACAGCTCCTACGAGCAGTACTTC. Translated, it gives CASREPDSSYEQYF.

This rearrangement joins TRBV5-4 to TRBJ1-3, with 7 bases identical to TRBD1. The CDR3 has 14 residues. V was clipped by 4 bases and J by 5 bases; unmatched bases: 6. CDR1 SGHNT and CDR2 YYREEE come from the germline V gene (reference sequence). CDR3 residues: CASSPGQARNTIYF. DNA of the CDR3: TGTGCCAGCAGCCCAGGACAGGCCAGAAACACCATATATTTT. The variable domain in full, completed from reference TRBV5-4 and TRBJ1-3, reads ETGVTQSPTHLIKTRGQQVTLRCSSQSGHNTVSWYQQALGQGPQFIFQYYREEENGRGNFPPRFSGLQFPNYSSELNVNALELDDSALYLCASSPGQARNTIYFGEGSWLTVV.

There are a few counts of this clone. This chain joins TRBV6-6 and TRBJ1-2; D is unresolved. Germline CDR1 and CDR2: MNHNY and SVGAGI (reference sequence). V was cut by 2 bases and J by 2 bases, with 6 bases left in between. The CDR3 is 13 residues long. This CDR3 reads CASSYDGNYGYTF. CDR3 DNA sequence: TGTGCCAGCAGTTACGACGGGAACTATGGCTACACCTTC.

The chain links TRBV29-1 to TRBJ1-1; 8 bases agree with TRBD1. Germline CDR1 SQVTM, CDR2 ANQGSEA. The CDR3 has 17 residues. The V and J ends lost 5 bases and 1 base, in that order; junction bases with no gene match: 15. The CDR3 reads CSVTGAGGSGKNTEAFF. CDR3 nucleotides: TGCAGCGTTACAGGCGCAGGGGGCTCTGGGAAGAACACTGAAGCTTTCTTT.

The chain is built from TRBV27 and TRBJ1-4; 7 bases map to TRBD1. This CDR3 is built from 14 residues. Per the germline V gene, CDR1 is MNHEY and CDR2 is SMNVEV (reference sequence). The junction had 6 bases not matched to a gene; V was cut back by 5 bases and J by 6 bases. CDR3 in DNA: TGTGCCAGCAGTCGGACAGGTTCGGATGAAAAACTGTTTTTT. Residues: CASSRTGSDEKLFF.

The rearrangement joins TRBV7-9 to TRBJ1-5; D call uncertain. V was cut by 6 bases and J by 5 bases, with 11 bases left in between. The length of the CDR3 is 13 residues. Germline V gene lookup returns CDR1 SEHNR and CDR2 FQNEAQ (reference sequence). As DNA, the CDR3 is TGTGCCAGCAGTTTCGGAAGCGATCAGCCCCAGCATTTT. Its translation: CASSFGSDQPQHF.

The rearrangement uses TRBV9 and TRBJ1-2; no clear D gene. CDR1 SGDLS and CDR2 YYNGEE come from the germline V gene. The CDR3 spans 12 residues. V was clipped by 4 bases and J by 13 bases, with 17 bases between them. DNA of the CDR3: TGTGCCAGCAGCCCCCCGAATCTACCCCCCACCTTC. This translates into CASSPPNLPPTF.

V is TRBV7-2 and J is TRBJ1-2; D gene unclear. The germline V and J ends were trimmed by 1 base and 4 bases, with 19 bases remaining between them. The CDR3 runs 17 residues. Germline V gene data show CDR1 as SGHTA and CDR2 as FQGNSA. CDR3 bases: TGTGCCAGCAGCTTAGGAGGGTCCAGGTCGTCCATCTATGGCTACACCTTC. It translates to CASSLGGSRSSIYGYTF.

As DNA, the CDR3 is TGTGCCAGCAGCTTCACTAGCGGGGGCGGATACGAGCAGTACTTC. The encoded protein is CASSFTSGGGYEQYF. The V gene is TRBV7-2, the J gene TRBJ2-5; 11 bases agree with TRBD2. The DNA end lines up better with TRBJ2-7; the J call may be wrong. There are 15 residues in the CDR3. Germline CDR1 SGHTA, CDR2 FQGNSA.

Comment on this clone: At one end the junction does not follow the germline gene, possibly because of a read error. J is TRBJ2-1 and V is TRBV11-2; D is possibly TRBD1 (5 bases). CDR1 and CDR2 (germline): SGHAT, FQNNGV. This CDR3 has 15 amino acids. CDR3 sequence reads: CASSIEGESYNEQFF. In DNA, the CDR3 is TGTGCCAGCAGCATAGAAGGGGAATCCTACAATGAGCAGTTCTTC.

The chain links TRBV7-2 to TRBJ2-3, with TRBD2 matching over 12 bases. With V trimmed by 4 bases and J by 3 bases, 2 bases remained unmatched. This CDR3 spans 15 amino acids. From germline, CDR1 is SGHTA and CDR2 FQGNSA. CDR3 region: CASSSLAGGTDTQYF. The CDR3 region has the DNA TGTGCCAGCAGCTCGCTAGCGGGGGGGACAGATACGCAGTATTTT.

The chain couples TRBV6-5 to TRBJ2-2, with a possible D match to TRBD2 (7 bases). V lost 0 bases, J lost 3 bases, and 11 bases lay in between. This CDR3 has 16 amino acids. The germline V gene has CDR1 MNHEY and CDR2 SVGAGI. The CDR3 nucleotides are TGTGCCAGCAGTTACTCCGGGGGGCAGGACACCGGGGAGCTGTTTTTT. It translates to CASSYSGGQDTGELFF.

Points on this clone: The sample carries other DNA sequences with the same CDR3. The rearrangement links TRBV6-5 to TRBJ2-5; D unresolved. The CDR3 is made up of 14 amino acids. Germline V CDR1 and CDR2: MNHEY, SVGAGI. Trimming removed 0 bases at V and 1 base at J, with 6 bases between. The CDR3: CASSYSRAQETQYF. DNA of the CDR3: TGTGCCAGCAGTTACTCGAGAGCCCAAGAGACCCAGTACTTC.

The chain is built from TRBV9 and TRBJ1-1; D ambiguous. Germline V gives CDR1 SGDLS, CDR2 YYNGEE. The CDR3 has 13 amino acids. V was trimmed by 0 bases and J by 1 base, leaving 4 bases between them. The CDR3 DNA follows: TGTGCCAGCAGCGTAGTATCGAACACTGAAGCTTTCTTT. Translated, it gives CASSVVSNTEAFF.

The CDR3 region is CASSLGRAPQETQYF. For the CDR3, the DNA is TGTGCCAGCAGTTTAGGGAGAGCCCCCCAAGAGACCCAGTACTTC. The rearrangement joins TRBV28 to TRBJ2-5; tentative D call: TRBD2 (5 bases). The CDR3 spans 15 residues. Per germline, CDR1 MDHEN and CDR2 SYDVKM. Trimming shortened V by 2 bases and J by 1 base, and 11 bases separated the two germline ends.

This clone appeared once. This rearrangement joins TRBV5-1 to TRBJ2-2; D possibly corresponds to TRBD1 (6 bases). Trimming left V 0 bases short and J 5 bases short, with 17 bases between. CDR1 SGHRS and CDR2 YFSETQ come from the germline V gene. The CDR3 totals 17 residues. The CDR3 sequence is CASSLVPGTQATGELFF. CDR3 nucleotides: TGCGCCAGCAGCTTGGTCCCCGGGACACAAGCGACCGGGGAGCTGTTTTTT.

This clone was recorded a few times. The V and J genes are TRBV6-1 and TRBJ2-4; possible D gene TRBD2, 5 bases. The CDR3 extends over 14 amino acids. Trimming pared 5 bases from V and 5 bases from J, leaving 13 bases between. Germline V gene data show CDR1 as MNHNS and CDR2 as SASEGT. As DNA, the CDR3 is TGTGCCAGCAGTTATCGGGGTCCCCAAAACATTCAGTACTTC. Translation: CASSYRGPQNIQYF.

The V gene is TRBV6-6, the J gene TRBJ2-7, with D tentatively TRBD2 (5 bases). The germline CDR1 and CDR2 sequences are MNHNY and SVGAGI (reference sequence). With 5 bases removed from V and 1 base from J, the gap between germline ends came to 9 bases. CDR3 length: 13 residues. The DNA for the CDR3 is TGTGCCAGCAGTGGACTCAAATCCTACGAGCAGTACTTC. Protein product: CASSGLKSYEQYF.

V is TRBV19 and J is TRBJ1-1, with 8 bases that match TRBD1. The CDR3 spans 14 residues. CDR1 is LNHDA and CDR2 is SQIVND in the germline V gene (reference sequence). Trimming took 1 base from V and 6 from J; bases not matched to a gene: 4. CDR3 coding DNA: TGTGCCAGTAGTATAGGGACAGGGAAGGCTGAAGCTTTCTTT. This gives the protein CASSIGTGKAEAFF.

The rearrangement links TRBV28 to TRBJ2-5; D unresolved. The CDR3 contains 13 residues. Germline V gives CDR1 MDHEN, CDR2 SYDVKM. Between the trimmed V and J ends, which lost 1 base and 1 base, there was a span of 4 bases. The CDR3 DNA reads TGTGCCAGCAGTTTATCCCGCCAAGAGACCCAGTACTTC. This encodes CASSLSRQETQYF.

This clone occurred a few times. This sequence joins TRBV19 and TRBJ2-7; tentatively, D is TRBD1 (11 bases). V gave up 3 bases and J gave up 2 bases, with 26 bases separating them. CDR1 and CDR2 from the germline V gene are LNHDA and SQIVND (reference sequence). This CDR3 has 19 residues. Written as DNA, the CDR3 is TGTGCCAGTAGTATGCGGTGGACAGGGGGCCTAGCGGGAGCCTACGAGCAGTACTTC. Amino acid sequence: CASSMRWTGGLAGAYEQYF.

The chain carries TRBV27 and TRBJ1-1, with 10 positions matching TRBD1. The CDR3 loop spans 14 amino acids. Germline-derived CDR1 and CDR2 are MNHEY and SMNVEV (reference sequence). Trimming at V came to 5 bases and at J to 6 bases, leaving 6 bases not matched to a gene. DNA of the CDR3: TGTGCCAGCAGTGACAGGGGGCGGTTCGCTGAAGCTTTCTTT. This translates into CASSDRGRFAEAFF.

V gene TRBV5-1 combines with J gene TRBJ1-2, with 8 positions matching TRBD1. V was clipped by 3 bases and J by 8 bases; unmatched bases: 6. Germline CDR1 SGHRS, CDR2 YFSETQ. The CDR3 is 13 residues long. The DNA of the CDR3 is TGCGCCAGCAGCTCTGGACAGGGAGGAGGCTACACCTTC. It is translated as CASSSGQGGGYTF.

This clone was recorded a few times. V is TRBV9 and J is TRBJ1-2; a possible D gene is TRBD1 (5 bases). CDR3 length: 15 residues. V was shortened by 0 bases and J by 4 bases, with 13 bases between the two germline ends. Germline lookup yields CDR1 SGDLS and CDR2 YYNGEE. The CDR3 sequence is CASSVDKGPTYGYTF. The CDR3 nucleotides are TGTGCCAGCAGCGTAGATAAGGGGCCAACCTATGGCTACACCTTC.

This clone was counted a few times. V usage is TRBV2 and J usage is TRBJ1-6; D not certain. V shed 2 bases and J shed 7 bases, with 6 bases lying between them. The CDR3 is 13 amino acids. The V gene's germline CDR1 is SNHLY and CDR2 FYNNEI. CDR3 amino acids: CASSESQNSPLHF. As DNA, the CDR3 is TGTGCCAGCAGTGAATCTCAGAATTCACCCCTCCACTTT.

The CDR3 here is CASSLKGDTEAFF. The CDR3 nucleotides read TGTGCCAGCAGCTTGAAAGGGGACACTGAAGCTTTCTTT. The rearrangement uses TRBV5-5 and TRBJ1-1; D is perhaps TRBD1 (5 bases). Germline CDR1 reads SGHKS; CDR2 reads YYEKEE (reference sequence). The CDR3 covers 13 residues. V was clipped by 1 base and J by 3 bases, with 7 bases between them.

The chain uses TRBV7-2 and TRBJ2-3, with D unclear. The CDR3 loop spans 13 amino acids. Germline loops: CDR1 SGHTA, CDR2 FQGNSA. With 5 bases removed from V and 1 base from J, the gap between germline ends came to 7 bases. CDR3 loop: CASSTSGTDTQYF. In DNA, the CDR3 is TGTGCCAGCAGCACAAGCGGCACAGATACGCAGTATTTT.

The gene calls are TRBV5-1 and TRBJ2-7; D possibly corresponds to TRBD1 (5 bases). V lost 0 bases to trimming and J lost 6 bases, with 10 bases between them. The CDR3 spans 13 residues. From germline, CDR1 is SGHRS and CDR2 YFSETQ. CDR3 loop: CASSLVGAFEQYF. DNA for the CDR3: TGCGCCAGCAGCTTGGTTGGGGCGTTCGAGCAGTACTTC.

The chain joins TRBV7-9 to TRBJ2-1; D ambiguous. Germline CDR1 SEHNR, CDR2 FQNEAQ (reference sequence). CDR3 length: 14 residues. With 7 bases removed from V and 6 bases from J, the gap between germline ends came to 16 bases. CDR3 residues: CASTSISGGNEQFF. CDR3 bases: TGTGCCAGCACCTCAATTTCCGGTGGCAATGAGCAGTTCTTC. The variable domain in full, completed from reference TRBV7-9 and TRBJ2-1, reads DTGVSQNPRHKITKRGQNVTFRCDPISEHNRLYWYRQTLGQGPEFLTYFQNEAQLEKSRLLSDRFSAERPKGSFSTLEIQRTEQGDSAMYLCASTSISGGNEQFFGPGTRLTVL.

Here the CDR3 reads CASSGPGRDSGNTIYF. In nucleotides, the CDR3 is TGTGCCAGCAGTGGTCCCGGACGGGACTCTGGAAACACCATATATTTT. The chain joins TRBV28 to TRBJ1-3; D not resolved. CDR3 length equals 16 residues. The V end lost 5 bases, the J end lost 0 bases, and 14 bases lay between the germline ends. Germline lookup yields CDR1 MDHEN and CDR2 SYDVKM.

The J gene is TRBJ2-3, the V gene TRBV4-3; a weak D match, TRBD2 (5 bases). CDR3 size: 17 residues. The V end lost 0 bases, the J end lost 2 bases, and 15 bases lay between the germline ends. The germline gives CDR1 LGHNA, CDR2 YSLEER. CDR3 loop: CASSQDWRGPVTDTQYF. CDR3 coding DNA: TGCGCCAGCAGCCAAGATTGGCGAGGGCCGGTCACAGATACGCAGTATTTT.